The rows below give T cell receptor beta chains drawn from one sample of a study of Ad26.COV2.S vaccination and SARS-CoV-2 variants. The table came from immunoSEQ multiplex PCR; TCRdb's copy has only in-frame clones and leaves some out. The sample lists 450,000 to 550,000 clones, 89% occurring once. The sequencing used peripheral blood, collected in a trial of Ad26.COV2.S vaccine versus placebo. The receptors stem from a person aged 18-65 years who received the Ad26.COV2.S COVID-19 vaccine or a placebo. The conserved cysteine and the conserved F or W are not part of the CDR3 here. Fields, in order: V gene, J gene, CDR3 protein.

TRBV15	TRBJ2-2	ATSRDSWAGNTGELF
TRBV30	TRBJ1-1	AWSADRLNTEAF
TRBV14	TRBJ2-7	ASSQREGYEQY
TRBV3-1/TRBV3-2	TRBJ1-1	ASSQRNLNTEAF
TRBV18	TRBJ2-7	ASSGAGRSYEQY
TRBV10-1	TRBJ1-2	ASSETANYGYT
TRBV5-1	TRBJ2-5	ASSLVQVGETQY
TRBV25-1	TRBJ1-5	ASSVGMGNQPQH
TRBV9	TRBJ2-1	ASSAPTSGGPLEQF
TRBV7-9	TRBJ1-6	ASSLTHPGQGNSPLH
TRBV7-6	TRBJ2-7	ASSLGDTLSYEQY
TRBV18	TRBJ2-7	ASSPAGRDGHYYEQY
TRBV7-6	TRBJ2-2	ASRPQGHWNTGELF
TRBV2	TRBJ1-4	ANRTATNEKLF
TRBV15	TRBJ2-7	ATSSPTPGTGYHEQY
TRBV7-8	TRBJ2-7	ASSFGLAGGREQY
TRBV27	TRBJ2-7	ASRTTGGRQY
TRBV18	TRBJ1-2	ASSHLDRTNDYGYT
TRBV27	TRBJ1-4	ASKHRARRATNEKLF
TRBV11-3	TRBJ2-2	ASSLGSTGGGGELF
TRBV7-8	TRBJ1-2	ASSATQGSGYT
TRBV27	TRBJ1-6	ASRPGTDNSPLH
TRBV11-2	TRBJ1-5	ASSLDRDQPQH
TRBV11-2	TRBJ2-1	ASSRLALIYNEQF
TRBV5-4	TRBJ2-1	ASSGRQGLSSYNEQF
TRBV5-1	TRBJ1-4	ASSFMGRGREKLF
TRBV21-1	TRBJ2-3	ASSKDTRGRVKKDTQY
TRBV6-5	TRBJ2-7	ASSSDRASYEQY
TRBV5-8	TRBJ2-4	ASSPIVAAKNIQY
TRBV28	TRBJ1-1	ASRQGGMNTEAF
TRBV5-1	TRBJ1-5	ASSPGDRTSNQPQH
TRBV15	TRBJ2-7	ATSTGSAGSYEQY
TRBV9	TRBJ1-1	ASSPGFGGGSTEAF
TRBV3-1/TRBV3-2	TRBJ1-1	ASSPNGQGYTEAF
TRBV19	TRBJ1-5	ASRVSGSNQPQH
TRBV9	TRBJ2-7	ASSGRGEQY
TRBV5-1	TRBJ2-3	ASSLAPGNTDTQY
TRBV9	TRBJ1-2	ASSAGGGRTDYGYT
TRBV19	TRBJ1-1	ASSSQGGYTEAF
TRBV6-5	TRBJ1-2	ASRSPGGIGYT
TRBV9	TRBJ2-1	ASSTSGVSSNEQF
TRBV6-2/TRBV6-3	TRBJ2-7	ASSLGGTGGYEQY
TRBV9	TRBJ1-2	ASSGRVSAGYT
TRBV19	TRBJ2-7	ASSVRTSPYEQY
TRBV18	TRBJ2-3	ASSSKPGQARDTQY
TRBV3-1/TRBV3-2	TRBJ2-7	ASSQVAGTPYEQY
TRBV5-1	TRBJ1-2	ASSTTPGLGTHYT
TRBV2	TRBJ2-1	ASSVPLEWEGYNEQF
TRBV28	TRBJ2-7	ASSQRLTSKQY
TRBV5-6	TRBJ2-2	ASNTYRGTGELF
TRBV11-3	TRBJ2-3	ASSEPTGTTPDTQY
TRBV6-5	TRBJ1-2	ASSSGTPANGGYT
TRBV6-1	TRBJ2-1	ASSEVAGGYNEQF